The clone carrying this TCR beta chain came up a few times. Peripheral blood genomic DNA, not sorted cells or RNA, was the template. A mixed TRB-A/B primer pool amplified rearranged TRB by multiplex touch-down PCR. TCRdb re-derived calls from the multiplex PCR reads in MiXCR, one entry per CDR3 protein. The sample lists under 6,000 distinct CDR3 sequences; 28% were seen once. The sample is drawn from a study of T cell repertoires in aging, cancer and after chemotherapy. The sequence was collected from a human donor with a solid tumor. The sequenced sample consisted of blood.

The CDR3 here is CASSKGDGRPGDTQYF. CDR3 DNA: TGTGCCAGCAGCAAGGGGGATGGCCGACCGGGAGATACGCAGTATTTT. The chain is built from TRBV5-4 and TRBJ2-3; perhaps TRBD1 as D (6 bases). Germline-derived CDR1 and CDR2 are SGHNT and YYREEE (reference sequence). This CDR3 is built from 16 residues. V lost 4 bases and J 5 bases, leaving 20 bases between the germline ends.